The rows below give T cell receptor beta chains drawn from one sample of a study of T cell responses to AZD1222 COVID-19 vaccine. The assay was immunoSEQ multiplex PCR, and TCRdb's table has in-frame clones only and misses some. The sample has 26,000 or so clones, approximately 90% seen once. Source: peripheral blood, taken 28 days after the second AZD1222 dose. The source is an adult who received the AZD1222 COVID-19 vaccine. Both conserved end residues are trimmed from each CDR3. D genes are given only for firm matches. Where a row states a size, it is once, few, many or the class of an expanded clone; other rows omit it.

clone size	V gene	J gene	D gene	CDR3 protein
NA	TRBV28	TRBJ2-1	TRBD2	ASSWGLVGNEQF
NA	TRBV10-3	TRBJ2-3	NA	AISESTWAVTDTQY
NA	TRBV24-1	TRBJ2-5	NA	ATSVGRAQETQY
NA	TRBV13	TRBJ2-7	TRBD1	ASSRPGQRYEQY
NA	TRBV28	TRBJ2-5	TRBD2	ASSFAGGIETQY
once	TRBV7-9	TRBJ1-3	NA	ASSLASGNNPGNTIY
NA	TRBV20-1	TRBJ2-1	TRBD2	SASTSGEQF
once	TRBV7-9	TRBJ2-4	NA	ASSSQGPKNIQY
NA	TRBV9	TRBJ2-7	TRBD2	ASSVEAVRTSGRCDSYEQY
NA	TRBV7-2	TRBJ2-7	NA	ASSGSGSTYEQY
once	TRBV7-8	TRBJ1-3	NA	ASSLRTARGNTIY
NA	TRBV7-3	TRBJ1-1	TRBD1	ASSLIGQGTAF
NA	TRBV21-1	TRBJ2-1	NA	ASSSWRGVEDEQF
NA	TRBV30	TRBJ1-4	TRBD1	AWSVHRGQGRKLF
NA	TRBV5-1	TRBJ2-5	NA	ASSLTGLRETQY
once	TRBV7-9	TRBJ1-4	NA	ASSLSREEKLF
NA	TRBV28	TRBJ2-5	TRBD2	ASSPRRASGGKETQY
NA	TRBV4-1	TRBJ2-2	NA	ASSQADLGGELF
NA	TRBV3-1/TRBV3-2	TRBJ1-3	NA	ASSRQQSGRSHSGNTIY
NA	TRBV6-5	TRBJ1-4	NA	ASSPLLHVEKLF
once	TRBV7-2	TRBJ1-1	NA	ASSSLSLGNTEAF
NA	TRBV4-3	TRBJ2-5	TRBD2	ASSQEGSGRETQY
NA	TRBV7-9	TRBJ1-6	TRBD1	ASSLTGSSPLH
NA	TRBV6-2/TRBV6-3	TRBJ2-3	TRBD2	ASSYSGLAGFTDTQY
NA	TRBV7-2	TRBJ2-7	NA	ASSLWTKGTEQY
NA	TRBV7-2	TRBJ2-5	NA	ASSFGRGLETQY